This T cell receptor beta chain was found in a study of shared clonotypes between healthy human individuals. Points from the study as a whole: In general, naive subsets displayed greater estimated richness than memory subsets did. It was the few donors that limited the genetic and exposure-history diversity represented.

The donors, all of them Caucasian adults, lived in Nashville, Tennessee. TCRdb keeps only in-frame clones here, not all; method: immunoSEQ multiplex PCR. The sample shows 2,500,000 or so clones, around 94% of them seen only once. Points on this clone: Its antigen is unknown.

The CDR3 is 15 residues long. Per the germline V gene, CDR1 is MNHNS and CDR2 is SASEGT. V shed 6 bases and J shed 0 bases, with 14 bases lying between them. The chain uses TRBV6-1 and TRBJ1-1, with D possibly matching TRBD1 (6 bases). The receptor was isolated from a man aged 18 to 29 in good health. The specimen was naive CD4+ T cells sorted from blood. The subset denotes: CD45RA+ positively selected. CDR3 loop: CASSQNRALNTEAFF. Here the CDR3 DNA reads TGTGCCAGCAGCCAGAACAGGGCGCTGAACACTGAAGCTTTCTTT.